Listed here are 28 T cell receptor beta chains from one sample, sequenced in a study of blood T cell repertoires in COVID-19. Method: immunoSEQ multiplex PCR; TCRdb's copy keeps in-frame clones and lacks some. Of over 250,000 clones in the sample, under 90% were seen once. Sequencing was carried out using PBMCs or T cells enriched from blood (not recorded which). The origin of the receptors is a man aged 25 to 45 with acute COVID-19.

This chain uses TRBV19 with TRBJ2-3; possibly TRBD2 for D (6 bases). The germline gives CDR1 LNHDA, CDR2 SQIVND (reference sequence). V was pared by 6 bases and J by 5 bases, with 18 bases between. This CDR3 comprises 15 residues. In DNA form, the CDR3 reads TGTGCCAGTAGCCTCGTGGAGGGAGTGATAGATACGCAGTATTTT. This gives the protein CASSLVEGVIDTQYF. Full variable domain (rest looked up from reference TRBV19 and TRBJ2-3): DGGITQSPKYLFRKEGQNVTLSCEQNLNHDAMYWYRQDPGQGLRLIYYSQIVNDFQKGDIAEGYSVSREKKESFPLTVTSAQKNPTAFYLCASSLVEGVIDTQYFGPGTRLTVL.

This chain connects TRBV6-5 to TRBJ1-5; no firm D call. V lost 6 bases and J lost 9, with 18 bases in between. CDR3 length equals 14 residues. Germline CDR1 reads MNHEY; CDR2 reads SVGAGI. CDR3 in DNA: TGTGCCAGCAGCCAAAGGTCCGGTTCGGGGCCCCAGCATTTT. Its protein product is CASSQRSGSGPQHF.

V and J are TRBV12-3 or TRBV12-4 and TRBJ2-6; no reliable D call. V was pared by 6 bases and J by 1 base, with 4 bases between. The CDR3 has 13 amino acids. The DNA of the CDR3 is TGTGCCAGCAGCGCGTCTGGGGCCAACGTCCTGACTTTC. Translation: CASSASGANVLTF.

As concerns this clone: Other nucleotide sequences from this sample produce the same CDR3. J is TRBJ2-1 and V is TRBV20-1; possibly TRBD2 for D (5 bases). Trimming cost V 2 bases and J 6 bases, with 5 bases left between them. The germline V gene has CDR1 DFQATT and CDR2 SNEGSKA (reference sequence). The CDR3 runs 11 residues. The DNA of the CDR3 is TGCAGTGCTAGACGGGGCAATGAGCAGTTCTTC. This translates into CSARRGNEQFF.

This sequence joins TRBV28 and TRBJ1-5; D possibly corresponds to TRBD1 (6 bases). V was pared by 6 bases and J by 6 bases, with 21 bases between. The V gene's germline CDR1 is MDHEN and CDR2 SYDVKM. The CDR3 has 16 amino acids. CDR3 nucleotide sequence: TGTGCCAGCAGCCCTTACGGGACACCAGTCGGTCAGCCCCAGCATTTT. It yields the protein CASSPYGTPVGQPQHF.

Comment on this clone: Other DNA sequences in the sample encode the same CDR3. The rearrangement links TRBV5-1 to TRBJ1-4; 9 positions agree with TRBD1. This CDR3 spans 14 amino acids. From germline, CDR1 is SGHRS and CDR2 YFSETQ. V shed 5 bases, J shed 5 bases, and the junction held 4 bases outside the gene matches. The CDR3 DNA sequence: TGCGCCAGCAGTTCCGGGACAGGGAATGAAAAACTGTTTTTT. Residues: CASSSGTGNEKLFF.

The chain joins TRBV6-2 or TRBV6-3 to TRBJ1-2; 7 nucleotides align to TRBD1. This CDR3 region has 15 residues. Looked up from germline, CDR1 is MNHEY and CDR2 is SVGEGT. Germline trimming cut 5 bases from V and 4 bases from J; bases unmatched to any gene: 10. The CDR3 here is CASSRGQLSPYGYTF. The CDR3 DNA follows: TGTGCCAGCAGTCGGGGACAGTTGAGCCCCTATGGCTACACCTTC.

The V and J genes are TRBV6-4 and TRBJ2-5; D may be TRBD1 (5 bases). This CDR3 has 15 amino acids. Trimming left V 5 bases short and J 2 bases short, with 15 bases between. The germline V gene has CDR1 MRHNA and CDR2 SNTAGT. The CDR3 DNA follows: TGTGCCAGCAGTCCTTCTTCAGGGAATCAAGAGACCCAGTACTTC. It translates to CASSPSSGNQETQYF.

The genes are TRBV19 and TRBJ1-4, with 7 bases lining up with TRBD1. CDR1 and CDR2 from the germline V gene are LNHDA and SQIVND (reference sequence). J was trimmed by 12 bases and V by 1 base; bases with no gene match: 8. The CDR3 extends over 14 amino acids. CDR3: CASSIVAGQPQLFF. CDR3 DNA sequence: TGTGCCAGTAGTATAGTGGCGGGACAGCCACAACTGTTTTTT. Using reference TRBV19 and TRBJ1-4 for the parts outside the CDR3, the full variable domain is DGGITQSPKYLFRKEGQNVTLSCEQNLNHDAMYWYRQDPGQGLRLIYYSQIVNDFQKGDIAEGYSVSREKKESFPLTVTSAQKNPTAFYLCASSIVAGQPQLFFGSGTQLSVL.

The chain combines TRBV30 with TRBJ1-3; the D is unclear. Germline assignment: CDR1 GTSNPN and CDR2 SVGIG (reference sequence). The CDR3 consists of 13 residues. Trimming shortened V by 1 base and J by 4 bases, and 8 bases separated the two germline ends. The CDR3 protein is CAWSAGQGNTIYF. The CDR3 DNA reads TGTGCCTGGAGTGCGGGTCAGGGAAACACCATATATTTT.

The V and J genes are TRBV24-1 and TRBJ2-1; D is ambiguous. Trimming shortened V by 9 bases and J by 6 bases, and 11 bases separated the two germline ends. The germline gives CDR1 KGHDR, CDR2 SFDVKD. The CDR3 loop spans 12 amino acids. The CDR3 DNA reads as TGTGCCACCGGCCCCACCCCCAATGAGCAGTTCTTC. Translation gives CATGPTPNEQFF.

This rearrangement joins TRBV2 to TRBJ1-4; 9 bases match TRBD1. This CDR3 region has 15 residues. Germline V lookup: CDR1 SNHLY, CDR2 FYNNEI. The trim removed 5 bases at V and 8 bases at J, leaving 9 bases unmatched. CDR3 nucleotides: TGTGCCAGCAGTCTCCGGACAGGGGCTAGGGAAAAACTGTTTTTT. It yields the protein CASSLRTGAREKLFF.

This clone has only one observation. The genes are TRBV7-6 and TRBJ2-1, with D possibly TRBD2 on 6 matching bases. CDR3 length: 13 amino acids. CDR1 is SGHVS and CDR2 is FNYEAQ in the germline V gene. The germline V and J ends were trimmed by 2 bases and 8 bases, with 10 bases remaining between them. CDR3 protein: CASSLSGGDEQFF. CDR3 DNA sequence: TGTGCCAGCAGCTTATCGGGCGGGGATGAGCAGTTCTTC. Looking up the rest from reference TRBV7-6 and TRBJ2-1 gives the full variable domain: GAGVSQSPRYKVTKRGQDVALRCDPISGHVSLYWYRQALGQGPEFLTYFNYEAQQDKSGLPNDRFSAERPEGSISTLTIQRTEQRDSAMYRCASSLSGGDEQFFGPGTRLTVL.

This chain joins TRBV10-3 and TRBJ1-2; TRBD1 aligns across 9 bases. The germline V gene encodes CDR1 ENHRY and CDR2 SYGVKD. CDR3 length: 13 residues. V was clipped by 11 bases and J by 6 bases; unmatched bases: 10. The DNA for the CDR3 is TGTGCCTTAACCGGGACAGGGAAGGATGGCTACACCTTC. It encodes CALTGTGKDGYTF.

The chain couples TRBV5-6 to TRBJ1-1; D remains unclear. The germline CDR1 and CDR2 sequences are SGHDT and YYEEEE. V was trimmed by 6 bases and J by 0 bases, leaving 15 bases between them. This CDR3 has 15 residues. CDR3 DNA sequence: TGTGCCAGCAACCAAGAGGCCCGGATGAACACTGAAGCTTTCTTT. Translating it yields CASNQEARMNTEAFF.

The chain joins TRBV7-2 to TRBJ2-2, with TRBD2 identical over 7 bases. The CDR3 is 17 residues long. In germline, CDR1 is SGHTA, CDR2 FQGNSA. With 2 bases clipped from V and 5 bases from J, the junction kept 11 bases outside the gene matches. As DNA, the CDR3 is TGTGCCAGCAGCTTACAATTAGCGGGTGGGGGGACCGGGGAGCTGTTTTTT. Translated, it gives CASSLQLAGGGTGELFF.

V is TRBV7-8 and J is TRBJ1-4; 9 positions agree with TRBD1. CDR3 length: 15 residues. Germline trimming cut 2 bases from V and 6 bases from J; bases unmatched to any gene: 4. CDR1 is SGHVS, CDR2 FQNEAQ, per germline. Here the CDR3 reads CASSLTGQGYEKLFF. The DNA of the CDR3 is TGTGCCAGCAGCTTAACGGGACAGGGTTATGAAAAACTGTTTTTT. Drawing the rest from reference TRBV7-8 and TRBJ1-4, the complete variable domain is GAGVSQSPRYKVAKRGQDVALRCDPISGHVSLFWYQQALGQGPEFLTYFQNEAQLDKSGLPSDRFFAERPEGSVSTLKIQRTQQEDSAVYLCASSLTGQGYEKLFFGSGTQLSVL.

The rearrangement links TRBV28 to TRBJ1-6; D may be TRBD1 (6 bases). Germline V CDR1 and CDR2: MDHEN, SYDVKM. The CDR3 covers 16 residues. V gave up 1 base and J gave up 7 bases, with 14 bases separating them. The CDR3 spells CASSLSVGQGNSPLHF. CDR3 DNA sequence: TGTGCCAGCAGTTTATCAGTGGGTCAGGGGAATTCACCCCTCCACTTT.

The V call is TRBV20-1, the J call TRBJ1-1; D is unresolved. The V end was cut by 0 bases, the J end by 7 bases, with 6 bases between. Germline CDR1 DFQATT, CDR2 SNEGSKA (reference sequence). The CDR3 loop spans 11 amino acids. The chain's CDR3 is CSARDPFEAFF. In nucleotides, the CDR3 is TGCAGTGCTAGAGATCCCTTTGAAGCTTTCTTT.

V and J are TRBV30 and TRBJ1-6; possible D gene TRBD1, 6 bases. Looked up from germline, CDR1 is GTSNPN and CDR2 is SVGIG (reference sequence). CDR3 length: 16 amino acids. With 2 bases removed from V and 8 bases from J, the gap between germline ends came to 19 bases. DNA for the CDR3: TGTGCCTGGAGTCAATTACCCGGGACACTAGATTCACCCCTCCACTTT. Translation gives CAWSQLPGTLDSPLHF.

The chain is built from TRBV12-5 and TRBJ2-1, with 9 bases lining up with TRBD2. The germline V gene has CDR1 LGHNT and CDR2 FRNRAP. Losses at the gene ends were 7 bases for V and 9 bases for J; bases not matched to a gene: 4. This CDR3 spans 12 amino acids. This CDR3 is CASVTGLAEQFF. CDR3 in DNA: TGTGCTAGTGTCACGGGACTAGCTGAGCAGTTCTTC.

The chain combines TRBV18 with TRBJ2-1; D is perhaps TRBD2 (5 bases). This CDR3 has 13 residues. Germline V gives CDR1 KGHSH, CDR2 LQKENI. V was shortened by 3 bases and J by 6 bases, with 9 bases between the two germline ends. The CDR3: CASSPGASNEQFF. The CDR3 nucleotides read TGTGCCAGCTCACCGGGAGCCTCCAATGAGCAGTTCTTC.

The CDR3 bases are TGTGCCTGGAGTTTAAACAGGGAAGCGGCCCAGCATTTT. Its protein is CAWSLNREAAQHF. The chain has TRBV30 and TRBJ1-5, with a tentative D call TRBD1 (6 bases). Trimming took 2 bases from V and 11 from J, leaving 16 bases between them. The CDR3 runs 13 residues. Per germline, CDR1 GTSNPN and CDR2 SVGIG (reference sequence).

The chain couples TRBV9 to TRBJ1-5; D call uncertain. Germline V gene data show CDR1 as SGDLS and CDR2 as YYNGEE. The CDR3 runs 14 residues. Deletions cut 4 bases from V and 7 bases from J, with 15 bases between. The CDR3 nucleotides are TGTGCCAGCAGCATCGATTACCGGAGACAGCCCCAGCATTTT. Its translation: CASSIDYRRQPQHF.

The sample holds one count of this clone. This rearrangement joins TRBV5-1 to TRBJ2-5; 7 bases are a match to TRBD1. Germline V lookup: CDR1 SGHRS, CDR2 YFSETQ. This CDR3 is 16 amino acids long. With 4 bases clipped from V and 1 base from J, the junction kept 10 bases outside the gene matches. For the CDR3, the DNA is TGCGCCAGCAGCCTAGCAGGGGGAGAGATCCAAGAGACCCAGTACTTC. Protein: CASSLAGGEIQETQYF.

This clone was observed a handful of times. The V gene is TRBV3-1 (or the pseudogene TRBV3-2), the J gene TRBJ1-6; D gene ambiguous. Germline V CDR1 and CDR2: LGHDT, YNNKEL (reference sequence). This CDR3 has 17 amino acids. V was pared by 4 bases and J by 7 bases, with 20 bases between. The CDR3 DNA sequence: TGTGCCAGCAGCCCCCCCACCGGGGTAATAGGGAATTCACCCCTCCACTTT. Translated, it gives CASSPPTGVIGNSPLHF.

The V and J genes are TRBV15 and TRBJ2-1; 13 bases agree with TRBD2. CDR1 and CDR2 (germline): LNHNV, YYDKDF (reference sequence). Trimming cost V 6 bases and J 4 bases; bases outside gene matches: 6. This CDR3 is 16 amino acids long. CDR3 nucleotides: TGTGCCACCAGTGGGACTAGCGGGACCCGGTACAATGAGCAGTTCTTC. Protein product: CATSGTSGTRYNEQFF.

This clone was counted a few times. The chain carries TRBV24-1 and TRBJ2-3; TRBD2 matches at 7 bases. CDR1 KGHDR and CDR2 SFDVKD come from the germline V gene. The CDR3 is 16 residues long. Germline trimming cut 5 bases from V and 2 bases from J; bases unmatched to any gene: 9. The CDR3 nucleotides are TGTGCCACCAGTGGATCTAGGAGCGGGGCCACAGATACGCAGTATTTT. Translation: CATSGSRSGATDTQYF.